The present entry profiles one T cell receptor (beta chain) with its context. A read error may account for a junction end that differs from germline. This sample is drawn from a study of cytomegalovirus exposure and HLA in healthy donors. Vbeta (60) and Jbeta (13) primers were used in the PCR. Clones were read by immunoSEQ multiplex PCR, and TCRdb kept only the in-frame ones, dropping some. The sample records about 130,000 clones, roughly 84% being singletons. The sequenced sample was PBMCs. This receptor was identified in a boy aged 5 to 17 in good health and CMV-seronegative.

DNA for the CDR3: TGTTCCAGCAGCTTATTAGAGGAGACCCAGTACTTC. Its translation is CSSSLLEETQYF. This chain connects TRBV7-9 to TRBJ2-5; D call uncertain. The CDR3 has 12 amino acids. The V gene's germline CDR1 is SEHNR and CDR2 FQNEAQ (reference sequence).